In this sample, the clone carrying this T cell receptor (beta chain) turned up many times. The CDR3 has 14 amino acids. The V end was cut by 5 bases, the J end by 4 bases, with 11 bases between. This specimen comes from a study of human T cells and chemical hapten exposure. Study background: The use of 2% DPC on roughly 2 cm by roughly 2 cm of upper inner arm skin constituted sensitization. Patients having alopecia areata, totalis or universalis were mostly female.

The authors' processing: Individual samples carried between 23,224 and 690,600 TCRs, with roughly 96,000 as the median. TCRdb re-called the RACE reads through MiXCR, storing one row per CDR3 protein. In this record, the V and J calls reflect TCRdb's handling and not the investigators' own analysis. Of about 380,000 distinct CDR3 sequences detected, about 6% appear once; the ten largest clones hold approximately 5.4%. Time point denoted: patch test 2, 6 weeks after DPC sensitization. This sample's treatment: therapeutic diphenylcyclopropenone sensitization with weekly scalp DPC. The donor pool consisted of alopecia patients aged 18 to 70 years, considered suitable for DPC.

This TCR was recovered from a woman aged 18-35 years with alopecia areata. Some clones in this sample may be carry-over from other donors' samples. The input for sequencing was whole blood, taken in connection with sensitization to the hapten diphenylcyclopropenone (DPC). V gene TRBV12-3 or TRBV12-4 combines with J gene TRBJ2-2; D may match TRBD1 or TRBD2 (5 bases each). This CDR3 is CASSVAGTTGELFF. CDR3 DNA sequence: TGTGCCAGCAGTGTCGCCGGGACCACCGGGGAGCTGTTTTTT.